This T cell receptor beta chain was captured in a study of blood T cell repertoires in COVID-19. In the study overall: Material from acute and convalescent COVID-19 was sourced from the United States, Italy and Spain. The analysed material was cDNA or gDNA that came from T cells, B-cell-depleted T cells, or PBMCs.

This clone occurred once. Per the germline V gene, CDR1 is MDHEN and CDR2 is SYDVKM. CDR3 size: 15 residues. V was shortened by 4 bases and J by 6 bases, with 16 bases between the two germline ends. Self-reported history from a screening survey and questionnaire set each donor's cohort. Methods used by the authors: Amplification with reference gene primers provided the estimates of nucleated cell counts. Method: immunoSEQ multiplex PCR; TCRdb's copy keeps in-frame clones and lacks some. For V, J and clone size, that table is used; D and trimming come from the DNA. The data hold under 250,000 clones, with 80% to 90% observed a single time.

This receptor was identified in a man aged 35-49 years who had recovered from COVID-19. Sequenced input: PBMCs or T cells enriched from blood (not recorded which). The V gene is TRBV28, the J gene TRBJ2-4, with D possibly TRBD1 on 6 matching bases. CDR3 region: CASSSQGSTVNIQYF. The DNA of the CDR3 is TGTGCCAGCAGTTCTCAGGGGAGTACGGTAAACATTCAGTACTTC.